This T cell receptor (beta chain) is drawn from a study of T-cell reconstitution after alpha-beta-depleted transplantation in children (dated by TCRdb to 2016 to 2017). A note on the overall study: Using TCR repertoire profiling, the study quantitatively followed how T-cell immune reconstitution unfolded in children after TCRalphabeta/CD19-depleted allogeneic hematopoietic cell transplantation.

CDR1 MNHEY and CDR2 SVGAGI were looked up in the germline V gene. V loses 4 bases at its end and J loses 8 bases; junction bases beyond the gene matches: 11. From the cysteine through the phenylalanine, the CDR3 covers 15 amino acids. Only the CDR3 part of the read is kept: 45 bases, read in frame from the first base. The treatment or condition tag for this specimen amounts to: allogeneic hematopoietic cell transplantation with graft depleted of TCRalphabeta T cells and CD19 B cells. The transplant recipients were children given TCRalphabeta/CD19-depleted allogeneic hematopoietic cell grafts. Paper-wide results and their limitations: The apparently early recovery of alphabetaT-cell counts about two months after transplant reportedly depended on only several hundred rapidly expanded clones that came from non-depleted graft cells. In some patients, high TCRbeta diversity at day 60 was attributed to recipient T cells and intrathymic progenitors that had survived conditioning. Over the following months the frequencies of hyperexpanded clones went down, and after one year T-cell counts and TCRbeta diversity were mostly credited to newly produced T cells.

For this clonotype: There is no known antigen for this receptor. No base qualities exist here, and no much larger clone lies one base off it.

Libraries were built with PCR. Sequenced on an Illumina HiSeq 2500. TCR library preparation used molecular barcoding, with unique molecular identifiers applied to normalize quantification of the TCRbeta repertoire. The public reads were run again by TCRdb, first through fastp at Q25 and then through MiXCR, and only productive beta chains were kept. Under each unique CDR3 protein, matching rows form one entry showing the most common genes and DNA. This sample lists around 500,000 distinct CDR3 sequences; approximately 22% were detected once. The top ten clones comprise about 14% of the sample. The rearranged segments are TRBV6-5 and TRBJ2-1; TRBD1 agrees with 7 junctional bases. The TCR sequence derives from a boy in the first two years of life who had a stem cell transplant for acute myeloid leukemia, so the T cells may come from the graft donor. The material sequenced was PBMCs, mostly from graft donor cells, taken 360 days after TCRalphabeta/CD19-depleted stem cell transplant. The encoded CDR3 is CASSSTGTALDEQFF. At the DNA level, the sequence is TGTGCCAGCAGTTCCACCGGGACAGCCTTGGATGAGCAGTTCTTC.